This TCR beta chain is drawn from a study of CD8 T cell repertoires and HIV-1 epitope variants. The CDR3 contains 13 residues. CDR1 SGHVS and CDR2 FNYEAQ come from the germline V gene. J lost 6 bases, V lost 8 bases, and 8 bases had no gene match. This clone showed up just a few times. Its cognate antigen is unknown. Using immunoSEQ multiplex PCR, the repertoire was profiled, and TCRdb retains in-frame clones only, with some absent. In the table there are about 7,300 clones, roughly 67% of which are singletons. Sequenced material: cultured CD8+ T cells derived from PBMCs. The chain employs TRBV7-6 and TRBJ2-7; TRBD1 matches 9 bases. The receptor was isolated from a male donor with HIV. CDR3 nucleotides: TGTGCCAGCCGGGGGACAGGGCGCGGCGAGCAGTACTTC. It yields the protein CASRGTGRGEQYF.